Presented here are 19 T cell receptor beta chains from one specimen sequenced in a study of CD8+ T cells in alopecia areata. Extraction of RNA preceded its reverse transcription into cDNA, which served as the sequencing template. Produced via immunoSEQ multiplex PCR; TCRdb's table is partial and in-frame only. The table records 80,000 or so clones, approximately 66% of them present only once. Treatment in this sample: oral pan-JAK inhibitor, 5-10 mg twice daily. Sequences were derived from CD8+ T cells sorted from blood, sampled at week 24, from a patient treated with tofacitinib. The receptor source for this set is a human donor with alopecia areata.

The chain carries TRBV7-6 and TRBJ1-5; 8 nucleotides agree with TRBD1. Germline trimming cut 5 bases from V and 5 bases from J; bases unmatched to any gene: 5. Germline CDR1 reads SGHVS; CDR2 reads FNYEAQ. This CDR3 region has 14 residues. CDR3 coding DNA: TGTGCCAGCAGCCAGGGGGCTGAAGATCAGCCCCAGCATTTT. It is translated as CASSQGAEDQPQHF.

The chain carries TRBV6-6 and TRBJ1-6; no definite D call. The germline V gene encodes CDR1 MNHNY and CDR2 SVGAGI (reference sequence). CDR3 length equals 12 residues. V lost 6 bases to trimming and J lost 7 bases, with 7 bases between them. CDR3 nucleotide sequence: TGTGCCAGCAGCCTGGGGAATTCACCCCTCCACTTT. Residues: CASSLGNSPLHF.

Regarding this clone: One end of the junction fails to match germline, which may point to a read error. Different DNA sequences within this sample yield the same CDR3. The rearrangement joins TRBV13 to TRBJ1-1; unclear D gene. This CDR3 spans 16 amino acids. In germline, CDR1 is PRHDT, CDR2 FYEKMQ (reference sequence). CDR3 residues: CASSPKRIGTNTEAFF. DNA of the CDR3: TGTGCCAGCAGCCCAAAGAGGATTGGAACGAACACCGAAGCTTTCTTT.

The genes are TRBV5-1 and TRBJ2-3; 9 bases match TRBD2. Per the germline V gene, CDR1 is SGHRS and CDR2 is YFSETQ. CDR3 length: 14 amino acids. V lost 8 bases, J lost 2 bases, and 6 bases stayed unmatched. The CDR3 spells CASGLAKNTDTQYF. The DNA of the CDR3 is TGCGCCAGTGGACTAGCGAAAAACACAGATACGCAGTATTTT.

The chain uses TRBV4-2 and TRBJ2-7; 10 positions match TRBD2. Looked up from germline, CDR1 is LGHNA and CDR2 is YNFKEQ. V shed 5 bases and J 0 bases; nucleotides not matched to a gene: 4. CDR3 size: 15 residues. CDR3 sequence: CASSYSGGNSYEQYF. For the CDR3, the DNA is TGTGCCAGCAGCTATAGCGGGGGGAACTCCTACGAGCAGTACTTC.

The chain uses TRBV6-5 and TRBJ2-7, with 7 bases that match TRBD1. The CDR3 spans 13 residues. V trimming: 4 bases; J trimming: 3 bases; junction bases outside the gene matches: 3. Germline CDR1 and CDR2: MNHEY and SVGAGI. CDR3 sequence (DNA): TGTGCCAGCAGTTCCGGGACAGTCTACGAGCAGTACTTC. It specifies CASSSGTVYEQYF.

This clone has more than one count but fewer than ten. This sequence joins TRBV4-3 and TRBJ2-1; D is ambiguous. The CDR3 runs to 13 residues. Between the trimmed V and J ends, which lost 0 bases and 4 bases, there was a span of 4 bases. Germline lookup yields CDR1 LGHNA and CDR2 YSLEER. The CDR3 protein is CASSQESYNEQFF. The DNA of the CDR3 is TGCGCCAGCAGCCAAGAATCATACAATGAGCAGTTCTTC.

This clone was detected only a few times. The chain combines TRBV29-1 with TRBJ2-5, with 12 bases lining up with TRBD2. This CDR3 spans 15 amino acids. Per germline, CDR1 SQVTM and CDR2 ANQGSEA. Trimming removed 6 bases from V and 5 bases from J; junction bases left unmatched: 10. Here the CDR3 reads CSVVGLAGKRETQYF. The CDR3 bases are TGCAGCGTGGTAGGACTAGCGGGGAAAAGGGAGACCCAGTACTTC.

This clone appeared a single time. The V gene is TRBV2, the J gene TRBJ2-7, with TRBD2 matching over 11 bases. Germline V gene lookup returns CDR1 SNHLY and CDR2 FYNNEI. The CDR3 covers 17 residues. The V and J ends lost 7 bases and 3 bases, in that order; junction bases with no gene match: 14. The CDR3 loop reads CASKDALAGVASYEQYF. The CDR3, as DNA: TGTGCCAGCAAGGATGCACTAGCGGGAGTAGCGAGCTACGAGCAGTACTTC.

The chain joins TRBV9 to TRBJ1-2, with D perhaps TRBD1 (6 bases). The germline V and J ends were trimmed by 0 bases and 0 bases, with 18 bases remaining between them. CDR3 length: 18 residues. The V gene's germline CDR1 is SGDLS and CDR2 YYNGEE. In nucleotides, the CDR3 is TGTGCCAGCAGCGTAGCTGATGGGGGCATGGCCTCTAACTATGGCTACACCTTC. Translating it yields CASSVADGGMASNYGYTF.

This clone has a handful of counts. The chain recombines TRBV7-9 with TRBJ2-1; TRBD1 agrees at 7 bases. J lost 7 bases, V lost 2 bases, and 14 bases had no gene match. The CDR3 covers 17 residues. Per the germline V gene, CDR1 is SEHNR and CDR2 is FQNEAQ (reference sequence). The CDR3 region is CASSLTTGTEGRNEQFF. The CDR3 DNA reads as TGTGCCAGCAGCTTAACCACCGGGACAGAGGGTAGGAATGAGCAGTTCTTC.

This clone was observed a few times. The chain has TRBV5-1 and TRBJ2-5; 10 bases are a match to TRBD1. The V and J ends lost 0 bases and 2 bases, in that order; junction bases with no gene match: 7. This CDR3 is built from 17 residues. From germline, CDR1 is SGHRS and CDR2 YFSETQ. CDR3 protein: CASSLEAGTGVQETQYF. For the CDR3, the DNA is TGCGCCAGCAGCTTGGAGGCAGGGACAGGGGTACAAGAGACCCAGTACTTC.

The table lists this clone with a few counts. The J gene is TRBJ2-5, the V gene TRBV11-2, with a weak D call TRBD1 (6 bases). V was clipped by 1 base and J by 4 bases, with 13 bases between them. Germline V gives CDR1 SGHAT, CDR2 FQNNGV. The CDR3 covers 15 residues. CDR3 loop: CASSLGTVKSETQYF. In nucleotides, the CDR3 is TGTGCCAGCAGCTTAGGGACAGTAAAGTCAGAGACCCAGTACTTC.

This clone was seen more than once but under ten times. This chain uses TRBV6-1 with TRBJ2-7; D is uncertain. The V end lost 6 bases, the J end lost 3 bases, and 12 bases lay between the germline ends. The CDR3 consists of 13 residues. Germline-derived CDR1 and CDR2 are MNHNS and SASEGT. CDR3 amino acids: CASRGPILYEQYF. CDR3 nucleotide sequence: TGTGCCAGCAGAGGGCCAATACTCTACGAGCAGTACTTC.

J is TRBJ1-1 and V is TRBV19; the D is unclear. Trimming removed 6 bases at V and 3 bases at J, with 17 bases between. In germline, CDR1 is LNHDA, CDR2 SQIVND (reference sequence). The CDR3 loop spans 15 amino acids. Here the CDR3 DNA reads TGTGCCAGTAGCGATACCAGGTTGTTATACACTGAAGCTTTCTTT. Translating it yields CASSDTRLLYTEAFF.

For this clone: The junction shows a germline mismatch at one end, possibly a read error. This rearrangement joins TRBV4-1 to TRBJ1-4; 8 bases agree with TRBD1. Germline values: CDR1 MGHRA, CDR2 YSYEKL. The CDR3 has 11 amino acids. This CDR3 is CASSQGTGMVF. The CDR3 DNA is TGCGCCAGCAGCCAAGGGACAGGGATGGTTTTT.

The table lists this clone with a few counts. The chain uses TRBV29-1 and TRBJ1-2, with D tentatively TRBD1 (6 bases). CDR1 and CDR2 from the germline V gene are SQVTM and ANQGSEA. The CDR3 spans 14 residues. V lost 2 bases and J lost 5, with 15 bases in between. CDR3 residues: CSVELRDKPYGYTF. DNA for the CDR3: TGCAGCGTTGAACTCCGGGACAAGCCTTATGGCTACACCTTC. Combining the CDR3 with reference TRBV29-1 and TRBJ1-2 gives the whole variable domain SAVISQKPSRDICQRGTSLTIQCQVDSQVTMMFWYRQQPGQSLTLIATANQGSEATYESGFVIDKFPISRPNLTFSTLTVSNMSPEDSSIYLCSVELRDKPYGYTFGSGTRLTVV.

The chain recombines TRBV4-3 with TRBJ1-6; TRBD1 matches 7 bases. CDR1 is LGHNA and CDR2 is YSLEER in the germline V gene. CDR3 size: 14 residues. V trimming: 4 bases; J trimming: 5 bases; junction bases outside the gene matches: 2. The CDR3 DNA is TGCGCCAGCAGCCCCGGGACAGATAATTCACCCCTCCACTTT. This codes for CASSPGTDNSPLHF.

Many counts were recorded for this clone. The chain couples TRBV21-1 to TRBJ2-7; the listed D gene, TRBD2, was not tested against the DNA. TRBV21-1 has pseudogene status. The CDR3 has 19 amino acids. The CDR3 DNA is TGTGCCAGCAGCAAAGAAAAACCCGGTTTGGGCAGTCGGGGTTACGAGCAGTACTTC. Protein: CASSKEKPGLGSRGYEQYF.